This T cell receptor beta chain comes out of a study of blood T cell repertoires in COVID-19. On the study more broadly: Sites across the United States, Italy and Spain contributed samples from acute and convalescent COVID-19.

Germline CDR1 and CDR2: LGHNA and YSLEER. The CDR3 is 14 amino acids. V was pared by 0 bases and J by 6 bases, with 10 bases between. The table came from immunoSEQ multiplex PCR; TCRdb's copy has only in-frame clones and leaves some out. The table records roughly 76,000 clones, more than 75% of them present only once. The receptor's source is a woman under 30 with acute or convalescent COVID-19. The rearrangement joins TRBV4-3 to TRBJ2-3, with D perhaps TRBD2 (6 bases). Sequencing was performed on peripheral blood. Written as DNA, the CDR3 is TGCGCCAGCAGCCAAGACTCGGGGGAGGATACGCAGTATTTT. Residues: CASSQDSGEDTQYF.